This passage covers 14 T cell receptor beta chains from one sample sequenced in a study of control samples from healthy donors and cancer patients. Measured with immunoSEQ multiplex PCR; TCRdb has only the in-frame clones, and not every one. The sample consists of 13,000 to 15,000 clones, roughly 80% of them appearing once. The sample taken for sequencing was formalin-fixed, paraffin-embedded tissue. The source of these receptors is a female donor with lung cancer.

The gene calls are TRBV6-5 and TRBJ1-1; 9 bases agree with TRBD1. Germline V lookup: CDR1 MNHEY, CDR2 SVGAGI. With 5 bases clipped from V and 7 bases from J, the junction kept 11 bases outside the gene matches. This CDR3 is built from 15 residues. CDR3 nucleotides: TGTGCCAGCAGTAATCCGGGACAGGGAGGTGGTGAAGCTTTCTTT. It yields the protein CASSNPGQGGGEAFF.

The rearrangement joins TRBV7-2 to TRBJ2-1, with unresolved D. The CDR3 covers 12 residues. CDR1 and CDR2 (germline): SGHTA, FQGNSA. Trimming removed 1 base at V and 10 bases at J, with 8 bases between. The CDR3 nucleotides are TGTGCCAGCAGCTTAGTGTCGTGGGAGCAGTTCTTC. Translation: CASSLVSWEQFF.

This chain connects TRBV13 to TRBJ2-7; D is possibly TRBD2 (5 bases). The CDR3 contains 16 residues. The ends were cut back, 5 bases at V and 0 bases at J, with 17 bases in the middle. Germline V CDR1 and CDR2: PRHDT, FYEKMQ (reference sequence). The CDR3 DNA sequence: TGTGCCAGCAGCGAGGTGGACGGGGAGAGCTCCTACGAGCAGTACTTC. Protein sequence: CASSEVDGESSYEQYF.

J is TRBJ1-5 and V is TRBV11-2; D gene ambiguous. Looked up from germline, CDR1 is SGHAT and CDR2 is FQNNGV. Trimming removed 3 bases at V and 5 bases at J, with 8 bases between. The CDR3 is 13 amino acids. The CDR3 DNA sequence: TGTGCCAGCAGCTTCGATCGGGATCAGCCCCAGCATTTT. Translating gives CASSFDRDQPQHF.

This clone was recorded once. The CDR3 DNA sequence: TGTGCCAGCAGCTTGGGGGCCAGGGACCCATATGAGTACACCTTC. The encoded protein is CASSLGARDPYEYTF. V gene TRBV7-8 combines with J gene TRBJ1-2, with D possibly matching TRBD1 (6 bases). V lost 3 bases and J lost 11, with 22 bases in between. Germline loops: CDR1 SGHVS, CDR2 FQNEAQ. This CDR3 is built from 15 residues. Based on the CDR3 plus reference TRBV7-8 and TRBJ1-2, the full variable domain is GAGVSQSPRYKVAKRGQDVALRCDPISGHVSLFWYQQALGQGPEFLTYFQNEAQLDKSGLPSDRFFAERPEGSVSTLKIQRTQQEDSAVYLCASSLGARDPYEYTFGSGTRLTVV.

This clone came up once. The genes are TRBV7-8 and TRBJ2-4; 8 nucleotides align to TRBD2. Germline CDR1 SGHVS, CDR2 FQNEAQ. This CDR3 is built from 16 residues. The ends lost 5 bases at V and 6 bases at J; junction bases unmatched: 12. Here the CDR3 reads CASSPGGHGSGNIQYF. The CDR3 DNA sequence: TGTGCCAGCAGCCCGGGGGGGCATGGTTCAGGAAACATTCAGTACTTC.

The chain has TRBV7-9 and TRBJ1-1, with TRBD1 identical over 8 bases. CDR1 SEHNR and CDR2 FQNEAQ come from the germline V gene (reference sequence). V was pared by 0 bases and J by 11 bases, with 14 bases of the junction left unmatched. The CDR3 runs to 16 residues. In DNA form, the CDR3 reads TGTGCCAGCAGCTTAGCTTTGGGTAGGACAGGGAGTTATGCTTTCTTT. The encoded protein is CASSLALGRTGSYAFF.

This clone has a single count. The CDR3 region is CASSSGTAGNTIYF. CDR3 nucleotide sequence: TGTGCCAGCAGTAGCGGGACGGCTGGAAACACCATATATTTT. The chain uses TRBV2 and TRBJ1-3; tentative D call: TRBD1 (5 bases). V was cut by 5 bases and J by 2 bases, with 10 bases left in between. This CDR3 has 14 residues. From germline, CDR1 is SNHLY and CDR2 FYNNEI.

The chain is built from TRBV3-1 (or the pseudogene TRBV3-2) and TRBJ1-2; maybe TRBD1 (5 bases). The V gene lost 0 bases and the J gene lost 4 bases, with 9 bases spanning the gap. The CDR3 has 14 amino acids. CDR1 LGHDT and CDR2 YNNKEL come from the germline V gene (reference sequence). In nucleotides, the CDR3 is TGTGCCAGCAGCCAAGAGGGGGGGTTCTATGGCTACACCTTC. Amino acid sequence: CASSQEGGFYGYTF.

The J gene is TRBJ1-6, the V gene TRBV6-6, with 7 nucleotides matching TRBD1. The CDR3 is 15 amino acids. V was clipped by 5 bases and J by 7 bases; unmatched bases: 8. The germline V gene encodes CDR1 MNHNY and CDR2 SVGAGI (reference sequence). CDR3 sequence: CASSGRTGGNSPLHF. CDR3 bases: TGTGCCAGCAGTGGGAGGACAGGCGGAAATTCACCCCTCCACTTT.

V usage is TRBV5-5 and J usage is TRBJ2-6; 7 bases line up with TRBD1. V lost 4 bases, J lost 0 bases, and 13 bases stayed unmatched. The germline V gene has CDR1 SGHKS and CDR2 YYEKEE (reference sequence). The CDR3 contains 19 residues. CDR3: CASSIEDRPFFSGANVLTF. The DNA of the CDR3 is TGTGCCAGCAGCATCGAGGACAGGCCCTTTTTCTCTGGGGCCAACGTCCTGACTTTC.

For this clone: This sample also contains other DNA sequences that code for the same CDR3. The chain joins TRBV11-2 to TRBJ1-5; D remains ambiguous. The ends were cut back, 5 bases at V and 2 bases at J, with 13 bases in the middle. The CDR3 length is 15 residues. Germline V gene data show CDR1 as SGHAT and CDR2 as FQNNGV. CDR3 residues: CASSLTGVGNQPQHF. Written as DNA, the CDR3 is TGTGCCAGCAGCCTTACCGGGGTGGGCAATCAGCCCCAGCATTTT.

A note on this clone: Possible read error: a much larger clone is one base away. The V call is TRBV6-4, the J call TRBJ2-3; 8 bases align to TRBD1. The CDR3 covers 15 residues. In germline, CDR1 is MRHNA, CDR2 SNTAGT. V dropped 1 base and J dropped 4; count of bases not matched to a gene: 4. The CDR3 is CASSDFSTGADTQYF. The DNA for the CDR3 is TGTGCCAGCAGTGACTTCTCGACAGGGGCAGATACGCAGTATTTT.

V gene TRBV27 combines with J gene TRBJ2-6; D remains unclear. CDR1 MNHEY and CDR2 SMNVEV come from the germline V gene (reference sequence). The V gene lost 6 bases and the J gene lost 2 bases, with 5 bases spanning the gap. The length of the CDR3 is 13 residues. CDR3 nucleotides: TGTGCCAGCAGGCTAACTGGGGCCAACGTCCTGACTTTC. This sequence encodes CASRLTGANVLTF.